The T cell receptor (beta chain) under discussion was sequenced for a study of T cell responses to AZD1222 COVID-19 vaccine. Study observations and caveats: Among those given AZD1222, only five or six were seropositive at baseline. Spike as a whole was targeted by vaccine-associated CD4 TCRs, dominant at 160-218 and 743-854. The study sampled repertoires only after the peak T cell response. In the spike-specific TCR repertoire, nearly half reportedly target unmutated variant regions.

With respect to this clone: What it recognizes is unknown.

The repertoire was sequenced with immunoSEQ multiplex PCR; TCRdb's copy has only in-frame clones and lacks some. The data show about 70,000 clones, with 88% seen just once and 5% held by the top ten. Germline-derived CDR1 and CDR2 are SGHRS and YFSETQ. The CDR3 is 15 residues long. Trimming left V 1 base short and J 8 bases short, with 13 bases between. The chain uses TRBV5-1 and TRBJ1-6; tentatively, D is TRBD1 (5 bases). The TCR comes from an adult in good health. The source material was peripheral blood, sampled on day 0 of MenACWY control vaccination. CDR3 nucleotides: TGCGCCAGCAGCTTGCGGGACGGTGATCATTCACCCCTCCACTTT. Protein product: CASSLRDGDHSPLHF.